A single sample gave rise to the 18 T cell receptor beta chains below, sequenced in a study of cytomegalovirus exposure and HLA in healthy donors. Profiling relied on immunoSEQ multiplex PCR, and the TCRdb table lists in-frame clones only, not all of them. The top ten clones hold 3% to 3.5% of a sample with about 260,000 clones, around 91% of them seen once. The sequenced sample was PBMCs. These receptors originate from a woman in her twenties or thirties in good health and CMV-seronegative.

The chain recombines TRBV28 with TRBJ1-5; D not certain. CDR1 is MDHEN, CDR2 SYDVKM, per germline. CDR3 length equals 15 residues. Trimming stripped 3 bases from V and 2 bases from J, with 11 bases between. The CDR3 bases are TGTGCCAGCAGTTTTACAGCGAGCCGCAATCAGCCCCAGCATTTT. This sequence encodes CASSFTASRNQPQHF.

The chain links TRBV28 to TRBJ1-2; D uncertain. The CDR3 has 16 amino acids. The germline V and J ends were trimmed by 5 bases and 0 bases, with 16 bases remaining between them. Germline V gene lookup returns CDR1 MDHEN and CDR2 SYDVKM. This CDR3 is CASSRALRLTNYGYTF. CDR3 bases: TGTGCCAGCAGTCGGGCATTAAGGCTAACTAACTATGGCTACACCTTC.

The chain carries TRBV5-6 and TRBJ2-2, with 13 bases aligning to TRBD2. The CDR3 contains 16 residues. From germline, CDR1 is SGHDT and CDR2 YYEEEE. V lost 2 bases, J lost 7 bases, and 5 bases stayed unmatched. CDR3 sequence: CASSLGTSGIVGELFF. For the CDR3, the DNA is TGTGCCAGCAGCTTAGGGACTAGCGGGATCGTCGGGGAGCTGTTTTTT.

The CDR3 coding sequence is TGTGCCAGCAGCACCAGGACAGGGAAGGCTGAAGCTTTCTTT. Protein: CASSTRTGKAEAFF. The chain employs TRBV5-4 and TRBJ1-1; 8 positions match TRBD1. V gave up 4 bases and J gave up 6 bases; unmatched junction bases: 8. Looked up from germline, CDR1 is SGHNT and CDR2 is YYREEE (reference sequence). This CDR3 spans 14 amino acids.

The J gene is TRBJ1-2, the V gene TRBV2; D perhaps matches TRBD1 (6 bases). Germline lookup yields CDR1 SNHLY and CDR2 FYNNEI. V gave up 5 bases and J gave up 8 bases, with 18 bases separating them. The CDR3 is 14 residues long. DNA of the CDR3: TGTGCCAGCAGTCAAAGTGACAGGCCCACAGGCTACACCTTC. Translated, it gives CASSQSDRPTGYTF.

This clone occurred a few times. The chain links TRBV29-1 to TRBJ2-7; 11 nucleotides line up with TRBD2. There are 12 residues in the CDR3. The V gene end was trimmed by 7 bases and the J gene end by 7 bases; junction bases not matched to a gene: 6. Germline V CDR1 and CDR2: SQVTM, ANQGSEA. The DNA for the CDR3 is TGCAGCGCAGTAGCGGGAGGGCGGGAGCAGTACTTC. Translating it yields CSAVAGGREQYF.

The chain links TRBV25-1 to TRBJ1-2, with D unclear. Germline CDR1 MGHDK, CDR2 SYGVNS. Trimming took 0 bases from V and 4 from J, leaving 3 bases between them. CDR3 length: 12 amino acids. CDR3: CASSEYSYGYTF. CDR3 nucleotides: TGTGCCAGCAGTGAATACAGCTATGGCTACACCTTC.

This clone was counted once. This chain links TRBV7-2 with TRBJ2-2, with D maybe TRBD1 (6 bases). The CDR3 has 17 residues. Trimming left V 2 bases short and J 5 bases short, with 18 bases between. Germline V gene lookup returns CDR1 SGHTA and CDR2 FQGNSA. CDR3 coding DNA: TGTGCCAGCAGCTTAAGGGGGACCGAGACCCGTACCGGGGAGCTGTTTTTT. Translated, it gives CASSLRGTETRTGELFF.

This clone has just one count. The V and J genes are TRBV5-1 and TRBJ2-1; 9 bases are shared with TRBD1. The V gene end was trimmed by 3 bases and the J gene end by 15 bases; junction bases not matched to a gene: 4. Germline V gene sequence: CDR1 SGHRS, CDR2 YFSETQ. There are 11 residues in the CDR3. For the CDR3, the DNA is TGCGCCAGCAGCTCGGGACAGGGTGGGTTCTTC. As protein: CASSSGQGGFF. The whole variable domain, filled in from reference TRBV5-1 and TRBJ2-1, reads KAGVTQTPRYLIKTRGQQVTLSCSPISGHRSVSWYQQTPGQGLQFLFEYFSETQRNKGNFPGRFSGRQFSNSRSEMNVSTLELGDSALYLCASSSGQGGFFGPGTRLTVL.

CDR3 DNA: TGTGCCAGCAGTGAAAAGTACGACACCGGGGAGCTGTTTTTT. It translates to CASSEKYDTGELFF. The V and J genes are TRBV6-4 and TRBJ2-2, with no clear D. Germline V gene lookup returns CDR1 MRHNA and CDR2 SNTAGT. Trimming left V 3 bases short and J 3 bases short, with 8 bases between. The CDR3 is 14 residues long.

The chain uses TRBV27 and TRBJ1-2, with 9 bases aligning to TRBD1. Losses at the gene ends were 5 bases for V and 5 bases for J; bases not matched to a gene: 6. Germline-derived CDR1 and CDR2 are MNHEY and SMNVEV (reference sequence). The CDR3 has 14 amino acids. CDR3 bases: TGTGCCAGCAGTACAGGGGGCGCGGGGTATGGCTACACCTTC. Translating it yields CASSTGGAGYGYTF.

The rearrangement joins TRBV6-4 to TRBJ2-7, with D unclear. The germline CDR1 and CDR2 sequences are MRHNA and SNTAGT. The CDR3 length is 14 residues. Trimming stripped 2 bases from V and 4 bases from J, with 12 bases between. CDR3 in DNA: TGTGCCAGCAGTGACATAGCCCGCCCTTACGAGCAGTACTTC. It codes for CASSDIARPYEQYF.

The chain recombines TRBV2 with TRBJ1-5, with no clear D. The CDR3 extends over 13 amino acids. Trimming cost V 2 bases and J 6 bases, with 8 bases left between them. Germline lookup yields CDR1 SNHLY and CDR2 FYNNEI. The CDR3 nucleotides are TGTGCCAGCAGTGAATTCCTAGGTCAGCCCCAGCATTTT. It specifies CASSEFLGQPQHF.

V and J are TRBV28 and TRBJ1-3; no reliable D call. Germline V gene data show CDR1 as MDHEN and CDR2 as SYDVKM. The CDR3 covers 10 residues. The V and J ends lost 7 bases and 4 bases respectively, with 2 bases between them. CDR3 DNA: TGTGCCAGCAACGGAAACACCATATATTTT. Translation gives CASNGNTIYF.

This clone was seen only once. This rearrangement joins TRBV7-9 to TRBJ1-4, with 12 bases that match TRBD1. The germline V gene has CDR1 SEHNR and CDR2 FQNEAQ (reference sequence). The CDR3 totals 18 residues. After removal of 5 bases from V and 2 bases from J, the junction contained 9 bases not matched to a gene. CDR3 sequence: CASSGTSGQGATNEKLFF. CDR3 bases: TGTGCCAGCAGCGGGACATCGGGACAGGGGGCTACTAATGAAAAACTGTTTTTT.

J is TRBJ2-1 and V is TRBV25-1, with D maybe TRBD1 (5 bases). Trimming took off 3 bases at V and 6 bases at J, with 9 bases between the two ends. Germline CDR1 reads MGHDK; CDR2 reads SYGVNS. The CDR3 has 13 residues. The CDR3 nucleotides are TGTGCCAGCAGTGATTCCGACAGCAATGAGCAGTTCTTC. Its translation is CASSDSDSNEQFF.

The rearrangement joins TRBV6-5 to TRBJ2-5; 10 bases line up with TRBD1. J lost 5 bases, V lost 7 bases, and 7 bases had no gene match. This CDR3 region has 14 residues. CDR1 and CDR2 from the germline V gene are MNHEY and SVGAGI. CDR3 bases: TGTGCCAGCACGCGGACAGGGGGTAGGGAGACCCAGTACTTC. Amino acid sequence: CASTRTGGRETQYF.

The chain joins TRBV7-9 to TRBJ2-1; 12 bases map to TRBD2. This CDR3 comprises 16 residues. Germline V gives CDR1 SEHNR, CDR2 FQNEAQ (reference sequence). The V gene end was trimmed by 5 bases and the J gene end by 5 bases; junction bases not matched to a gene: 7. The CDR3 DNA follows: TGTGCCAGCAGCACTCGGACTAGCGGGATGGACAATGAGCAGTTCTTC. This codes for CASSTRTSGMDNEQFF.